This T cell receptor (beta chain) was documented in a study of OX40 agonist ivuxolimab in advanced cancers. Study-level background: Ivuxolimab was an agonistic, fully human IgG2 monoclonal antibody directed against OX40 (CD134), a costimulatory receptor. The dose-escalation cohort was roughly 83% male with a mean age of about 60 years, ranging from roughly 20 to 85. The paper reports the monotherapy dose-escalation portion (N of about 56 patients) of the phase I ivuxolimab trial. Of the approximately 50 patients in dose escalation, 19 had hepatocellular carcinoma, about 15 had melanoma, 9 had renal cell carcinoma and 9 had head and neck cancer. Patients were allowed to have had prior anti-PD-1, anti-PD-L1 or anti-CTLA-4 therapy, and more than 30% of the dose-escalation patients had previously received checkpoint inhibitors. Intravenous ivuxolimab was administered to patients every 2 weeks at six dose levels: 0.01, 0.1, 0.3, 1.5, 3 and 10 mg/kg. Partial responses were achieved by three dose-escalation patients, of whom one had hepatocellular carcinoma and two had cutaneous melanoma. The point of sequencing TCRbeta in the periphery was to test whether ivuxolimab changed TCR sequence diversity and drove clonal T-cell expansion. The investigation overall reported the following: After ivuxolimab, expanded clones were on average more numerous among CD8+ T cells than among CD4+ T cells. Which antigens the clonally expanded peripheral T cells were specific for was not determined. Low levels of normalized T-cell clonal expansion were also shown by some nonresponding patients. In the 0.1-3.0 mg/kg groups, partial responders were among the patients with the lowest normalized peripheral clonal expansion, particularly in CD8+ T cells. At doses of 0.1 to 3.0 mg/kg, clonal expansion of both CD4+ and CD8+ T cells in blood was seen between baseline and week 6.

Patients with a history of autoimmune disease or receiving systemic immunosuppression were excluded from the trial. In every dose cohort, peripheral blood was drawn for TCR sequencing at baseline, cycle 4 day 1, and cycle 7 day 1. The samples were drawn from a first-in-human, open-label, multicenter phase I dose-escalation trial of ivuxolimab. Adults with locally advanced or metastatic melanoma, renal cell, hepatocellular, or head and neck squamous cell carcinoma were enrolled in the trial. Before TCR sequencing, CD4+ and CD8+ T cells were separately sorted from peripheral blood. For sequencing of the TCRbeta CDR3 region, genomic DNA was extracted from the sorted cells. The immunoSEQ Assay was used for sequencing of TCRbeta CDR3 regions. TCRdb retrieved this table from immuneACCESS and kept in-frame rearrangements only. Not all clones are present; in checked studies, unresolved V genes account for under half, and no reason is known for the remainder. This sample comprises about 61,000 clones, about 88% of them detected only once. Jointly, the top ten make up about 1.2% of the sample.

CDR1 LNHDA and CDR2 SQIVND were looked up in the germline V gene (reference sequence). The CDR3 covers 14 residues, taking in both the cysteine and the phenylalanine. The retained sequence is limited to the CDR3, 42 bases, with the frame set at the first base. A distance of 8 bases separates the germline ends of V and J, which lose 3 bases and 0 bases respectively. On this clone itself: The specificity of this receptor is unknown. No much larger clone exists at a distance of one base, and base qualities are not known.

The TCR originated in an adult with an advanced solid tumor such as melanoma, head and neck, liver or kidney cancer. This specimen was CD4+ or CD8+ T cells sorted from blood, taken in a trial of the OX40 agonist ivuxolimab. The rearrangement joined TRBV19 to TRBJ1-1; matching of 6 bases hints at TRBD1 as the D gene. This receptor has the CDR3 CASSIGGLNTEAFF. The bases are TGTGCCAGTAGTATTGGGGGCCTGAACACTGAAGCTTTCTTT.